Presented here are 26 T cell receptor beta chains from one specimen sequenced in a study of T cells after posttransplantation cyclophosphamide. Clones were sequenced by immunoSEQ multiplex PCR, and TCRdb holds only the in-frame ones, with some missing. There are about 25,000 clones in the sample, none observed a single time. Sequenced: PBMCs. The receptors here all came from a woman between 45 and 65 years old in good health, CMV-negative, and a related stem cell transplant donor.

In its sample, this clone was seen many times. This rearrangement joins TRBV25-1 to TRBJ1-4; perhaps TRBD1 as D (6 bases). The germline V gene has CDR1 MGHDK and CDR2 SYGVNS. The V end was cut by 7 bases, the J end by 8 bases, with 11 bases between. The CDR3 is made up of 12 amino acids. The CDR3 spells CASTDRREKLFF. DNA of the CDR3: TGTGCCAGCACCGACAGGCGGGAAAAACTGTTTTTT.

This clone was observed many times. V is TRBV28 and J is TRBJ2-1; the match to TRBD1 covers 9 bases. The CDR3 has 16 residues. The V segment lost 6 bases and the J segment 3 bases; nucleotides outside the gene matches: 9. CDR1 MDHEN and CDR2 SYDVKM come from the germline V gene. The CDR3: CASRELGQGLYNEQFF. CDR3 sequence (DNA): TGTGCCAGCAGGGAGTTGGGACAGGGACTCTACAATGAGCAGTTCTTC.

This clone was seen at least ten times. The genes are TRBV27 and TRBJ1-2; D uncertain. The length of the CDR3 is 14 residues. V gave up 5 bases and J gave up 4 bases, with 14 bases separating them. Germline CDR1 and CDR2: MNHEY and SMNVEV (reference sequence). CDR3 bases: TGTGCCAGCAGTATCTACAGCAAAGGCTATGGCTACACCTTC. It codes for CASSIYSKGYGYTF.

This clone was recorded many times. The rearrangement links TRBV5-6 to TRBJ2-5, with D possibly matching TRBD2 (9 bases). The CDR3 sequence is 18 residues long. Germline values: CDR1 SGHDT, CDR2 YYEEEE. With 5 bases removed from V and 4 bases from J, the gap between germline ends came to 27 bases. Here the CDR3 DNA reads TGTGCCAGCAGACCCTGGACAGGGTTAGCGGGAGAAGGAGAGACCCAGTACTTC. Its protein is CASRPWTGLAGEGETQYF. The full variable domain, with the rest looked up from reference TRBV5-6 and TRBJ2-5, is DAGVTQSPTHLIKTRGQQVTLRCSPKSGHDTVSWYQQALGQGPQFIFQYYEEEERQRGNFPDRFSGHQFPNYSSELNVNALLLGDSALYLCASRPWTGLAGEGETQYFGPGTRLLVL.

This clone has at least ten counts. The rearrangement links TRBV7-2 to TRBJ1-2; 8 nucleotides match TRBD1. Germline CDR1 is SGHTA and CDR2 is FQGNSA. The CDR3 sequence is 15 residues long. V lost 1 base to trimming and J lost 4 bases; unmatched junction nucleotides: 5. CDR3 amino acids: CASSLDTGGVYGYTF. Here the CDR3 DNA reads TGTGCCAGCAGCTTAGACACAGGGGGGGTCTATGGCTACACCTTC.

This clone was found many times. Here the CDR3 DNA reads TGTGCCAGCACGAGGCCAGGGACTTCCCACGAGCAGTACTTC. Protein product: CASTRPGTSHEQYF. V gene TRBV6-5 combines with J gene TRBJ2-7; the D gene is possibly TRBD2 (6 bases). This CDR3 is built from 14 residues. From germline, CDR1 is MNHEY and CDR2 SVGAGI. V lost 7 bases and J lost 5, with 18 bases in between.

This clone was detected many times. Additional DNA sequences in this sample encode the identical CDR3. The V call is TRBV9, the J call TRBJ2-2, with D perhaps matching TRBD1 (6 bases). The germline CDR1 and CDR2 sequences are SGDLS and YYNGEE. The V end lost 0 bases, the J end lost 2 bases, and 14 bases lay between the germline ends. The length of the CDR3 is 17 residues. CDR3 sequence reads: CASSVEWTAVNTGELFF. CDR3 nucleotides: TGTGCCAGCAGCGTAGAATGGACAGCAGTAAACACCGGGGAGCTGTTTTTT.

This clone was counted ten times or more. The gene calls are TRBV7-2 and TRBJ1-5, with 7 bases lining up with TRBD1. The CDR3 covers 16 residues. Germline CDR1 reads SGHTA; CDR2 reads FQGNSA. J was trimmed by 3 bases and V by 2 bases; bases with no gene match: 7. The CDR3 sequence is CASSLQGQTLNQPQHF. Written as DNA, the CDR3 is TGTGCCAGCAGCTTACAGGGACAGACCCTCAATCAGCCCCAGCATTTT.

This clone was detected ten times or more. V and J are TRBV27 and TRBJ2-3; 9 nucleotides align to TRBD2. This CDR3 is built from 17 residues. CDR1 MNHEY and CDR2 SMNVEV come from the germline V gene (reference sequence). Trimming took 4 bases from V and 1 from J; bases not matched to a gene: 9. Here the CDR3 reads CASSSRAAGGGTDTQYF. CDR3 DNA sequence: TGTGCCAGCAGTTCTAGGGCTGCGGGAGGGGGCACAGATACGCAGTATTTT.

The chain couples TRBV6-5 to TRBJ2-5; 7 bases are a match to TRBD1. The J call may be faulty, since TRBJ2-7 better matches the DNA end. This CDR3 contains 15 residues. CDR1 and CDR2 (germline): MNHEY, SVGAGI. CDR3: CASSPGTAPSYEQYF. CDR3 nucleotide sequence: TGTGCCAGCAGTCCCGGGACAGCACCATCCTACGAGCAGTACTTC.

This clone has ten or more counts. The CDR3: CASSFGQSNTEAFF. The CDR3 DNA reads as TGTGCCAGCAGTTTTGGTCAGTCGAACACTGAAGCTTTCTTT. The J gene is TRBJ1-1, the V gene TRBV27; D gene unclear. Germline V gives CDR1 MNHEY, CDR2 SMNVEV (reference sequence). Trimming shortened V by 3 bases and J by 1 base, and 9 bases separated the two germline ends. The CDR3 spans 14 residues.

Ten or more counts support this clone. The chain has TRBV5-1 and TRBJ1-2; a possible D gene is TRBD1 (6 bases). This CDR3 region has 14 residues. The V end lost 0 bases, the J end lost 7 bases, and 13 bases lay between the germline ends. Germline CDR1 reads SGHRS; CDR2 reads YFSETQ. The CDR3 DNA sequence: TGCGCCAGCAGCTTGGGGGCGGGGGCCGGTGGCTACACCTTC. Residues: CASSLGAGAGGYTF.

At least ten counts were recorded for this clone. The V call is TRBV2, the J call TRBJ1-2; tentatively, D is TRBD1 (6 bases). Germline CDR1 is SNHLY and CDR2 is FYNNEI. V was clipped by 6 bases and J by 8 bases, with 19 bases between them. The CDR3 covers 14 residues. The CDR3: CASSAEQGRGGYTF. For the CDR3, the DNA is TGTGCCAGCAGCGCCGAACAGGGTCGAGGGGGCTACACCTTC. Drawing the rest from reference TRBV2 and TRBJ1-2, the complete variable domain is EPEVTQTPSHQVTQMGQEVILRCVPISNHLYFYWYRQILGQKVEFLVSFYNNEISEKSEIFDDQFSVERPDGSNFTLKIRSTKLEDSAMYFCASSAEQGRGGYTFGSGTRLTVV.

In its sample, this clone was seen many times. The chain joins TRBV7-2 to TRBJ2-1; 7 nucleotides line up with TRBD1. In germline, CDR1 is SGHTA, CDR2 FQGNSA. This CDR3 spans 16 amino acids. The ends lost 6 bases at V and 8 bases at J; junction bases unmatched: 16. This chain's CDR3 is CASSLKRDSRVHEQFF. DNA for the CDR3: TGTGCCAGCAGTCTAAAGAGGGACAGTAGGGTCCATGAGCAGTTCTTC. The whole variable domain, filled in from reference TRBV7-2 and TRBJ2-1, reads GAGVSQSPSNKVTEKGKDVELRCDPISGHTALYWYRQSLGQGLEFLIYFQGNSAPDKSGLPSDRFSAERTGGSVSTLTIQRTQQEDSAVYLCASSLKRDSRVHEQFFGPGTRLTVL.

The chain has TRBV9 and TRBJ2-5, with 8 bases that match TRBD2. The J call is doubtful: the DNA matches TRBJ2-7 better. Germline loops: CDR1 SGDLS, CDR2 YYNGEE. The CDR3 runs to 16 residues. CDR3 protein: CASSVGGLAGFYEQYF. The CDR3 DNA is TGTGCCAGCAGCGTAGGGGGCTTAGCGGGGTTTTACGAGCAGTACTTC.

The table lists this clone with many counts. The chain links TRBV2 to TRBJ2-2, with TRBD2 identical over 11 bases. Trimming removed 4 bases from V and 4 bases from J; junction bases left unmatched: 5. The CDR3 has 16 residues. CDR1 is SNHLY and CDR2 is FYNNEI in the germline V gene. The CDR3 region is CASSGGSGRATGELFF. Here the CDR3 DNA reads TGTGCCAGCAGTGGAGGTAGCGGGAGGGCCACCGGGGAGCTGTTTTTT.

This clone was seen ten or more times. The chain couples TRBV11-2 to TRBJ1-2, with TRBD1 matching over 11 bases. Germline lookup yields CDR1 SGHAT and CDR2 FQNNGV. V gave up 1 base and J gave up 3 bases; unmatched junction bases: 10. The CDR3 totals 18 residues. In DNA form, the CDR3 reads TGTGCCAGCAGCTTAGTCTGGGACAGGGGGACACTATACTATGGCTACACCTTC. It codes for CASSLVWDRGTLYYGYTF.

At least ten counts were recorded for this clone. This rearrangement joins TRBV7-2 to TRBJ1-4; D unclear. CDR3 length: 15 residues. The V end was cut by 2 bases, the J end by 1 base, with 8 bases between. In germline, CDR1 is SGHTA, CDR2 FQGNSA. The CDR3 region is CASSLQAGTNEKLFF. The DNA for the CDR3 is TGTGCCAGCAGCTTACAGGCTGGAACTAATGAAAAACTGTTTTTT.

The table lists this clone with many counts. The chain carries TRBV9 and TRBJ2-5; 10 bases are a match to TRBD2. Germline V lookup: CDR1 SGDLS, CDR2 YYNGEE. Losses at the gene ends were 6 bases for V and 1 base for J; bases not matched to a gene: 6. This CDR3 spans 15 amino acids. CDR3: CASTRTSGTQETQYF. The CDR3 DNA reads TGTGCCAGCACTCGGACTAGCGGAACCCAAGAGACCCAGTACTTC. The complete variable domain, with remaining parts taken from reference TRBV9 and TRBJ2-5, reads DSGVTQTPKHLITATGQRVTLRCSPRSGDLSVYWYQQSLDQGLQFLIQYYNGEERAKGNILERFSAQQFPDLHSELNLSSLELGDSALYFCASTRTSGTQETQYFGPGTRLLVL.

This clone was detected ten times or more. CDR3 bases: TGTGCCAGCAGCGTAGGTAGGGGGCCCTCTAACTATGGCTACACCTTC. Translating it yields CASSVGRGPSNYGYTF. The V gene is TRBV9, the J gene TRBJ1-2, with 7 bases fitting TRBD1. The germline V gene has CDR1 SGDLS and CDR2 YYNGEE. The CDR3 contains 16 residues. V shed 0 bases, J shed 0 bases, and the junction held 5 bases outside the gene matches.

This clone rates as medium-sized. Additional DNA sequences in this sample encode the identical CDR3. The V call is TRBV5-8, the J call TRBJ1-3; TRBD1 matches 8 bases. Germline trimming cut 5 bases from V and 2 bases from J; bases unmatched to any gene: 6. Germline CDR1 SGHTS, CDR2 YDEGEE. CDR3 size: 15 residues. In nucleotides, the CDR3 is TGTGCCAGCAGTTCGGACAGGGTCCCTGGAAACACCATATATTTT. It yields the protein CASSSDRVPGNTIYF.

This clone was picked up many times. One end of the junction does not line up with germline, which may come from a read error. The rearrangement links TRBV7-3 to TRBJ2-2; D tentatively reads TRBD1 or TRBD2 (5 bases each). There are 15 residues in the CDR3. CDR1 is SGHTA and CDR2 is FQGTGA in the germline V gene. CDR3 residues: CASSITGLPTGELFF. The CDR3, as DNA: TGTGCCAGCAGCATAACAGGACTGCCCACCGGGGAGCTGTTTTTT.

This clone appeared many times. CDR3 sequence reads: CASSASYREGAYGYTF. Written as DNA, the CDR3 is TGTGCCAGCAGCGCCTCCTACAGGGAAGGGGCATATGGCTACACCTTC. The chain recombines TRBV7-9 with TRBJ1-2; D perhaps matches TRBD1 (6 bases). The CDR3 runs to 16 residues. V was cut by 5 bases and J by 5 bases, with 21 bases left in between. Per germline, CDR1 SEHNR and CDR2 FQNEAQ (reference sequence).

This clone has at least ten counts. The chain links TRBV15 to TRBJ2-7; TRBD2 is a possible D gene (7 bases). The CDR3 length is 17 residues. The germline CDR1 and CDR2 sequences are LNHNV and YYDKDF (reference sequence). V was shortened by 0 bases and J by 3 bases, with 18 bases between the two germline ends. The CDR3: CATSRDGGALFHYEQYF. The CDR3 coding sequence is TGTGCCACCAGCAGAGATGGGGGGGCCTTATTCCACTACGAGCAGTACTTC.

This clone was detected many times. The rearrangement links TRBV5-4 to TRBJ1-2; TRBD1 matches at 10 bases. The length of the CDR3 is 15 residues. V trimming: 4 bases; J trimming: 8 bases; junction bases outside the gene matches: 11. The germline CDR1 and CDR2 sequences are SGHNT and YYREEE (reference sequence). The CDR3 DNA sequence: TGTGCCAGCAGCACCCAGGACAGGGGGGGCAAAGGCTACACCTTC. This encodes CASSTQDRGGKGYTF.

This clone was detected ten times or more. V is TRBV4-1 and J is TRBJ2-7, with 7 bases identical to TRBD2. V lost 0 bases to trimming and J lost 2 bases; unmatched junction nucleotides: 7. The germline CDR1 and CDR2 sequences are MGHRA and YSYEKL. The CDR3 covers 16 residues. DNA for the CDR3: TGCGCCAGCAGCCAAGAAGCGGCTAGCGGTACCTACGAGCAGTACTTC. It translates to CASSQEAASGTYEQYF.